Described below is a single T cell receptor beta chain sequence and its context. This entry comes from a study of cytomegalovirus exposure and HLA in healthy donors. Researchers ran the PCR with 60 Vbeta and 13 Jbeta primers. Profiled with immunoSEQ multiplex PCR; TCRdb holds only in-frame clones, not every one. The sample records 170,000 or so clones, more than 65% being singletons. J gave up 4 bases and V 3 bases, and 9 bases lay outside the gene matches. The germline CDR1 and CDR2 sequences are SGHVS and FNYEAQ. This CDR3 is built from 17 residues. V usage is TRBV7-6 and J usage is TRBJ2-1, with 10 bases lining up with TRBD1. Sequences were obtained from PBMCs. The sequence came from a woman aged 30 to 39 in good health and CMV-seronegative. In nucleotides, the CDR3 is TGTGCCAGCAGCTTGCTTACCGGGACAGGGGATTACAATGAGCAGTTCTTC. This codes for CASSLLTGTGDYNEQFF.